Listed below are T cell receptor beta chains from one sample, sequenced in a study of cytomegalovirus exposure and HLA in healthy donors. The data were produced by immunoSEQ multiplex PCR, yet TCRdb's version contains in-frame clones alone and is incomplete. The data show more than 95,000 clones, under 85% seen once. The sequencing sample was made of PBMCs. Source of these receptors: a woman in her 70s in good health and CMV-seropositive. CDR3s include the opening cysteine and the closing phenylalanine or tryptophan. The D gene is left open where the match is weak. Expanded clones get a size class; other rows say once, few or many, or leave the size out.

size: -
D: -
V: TRBV7-2
J: TRBJ1-2
DNA: TGTGCCAGCAGCTTTCCCGAGGAGGTCAGGAATGGCTACACCTTC
CDR3: CASSFPEEVRNGYTF

size: once
D: TRBD2
V: TRBV10-1
J: TRBJ2-7
DNA: TGCGCCAGCAGTGAATCCGGGACTAGCGGGAGTCTGCAGTACTTC
CDR3: CASSESGTSGSLQYF

size: -
D: TRBD1
V: TRBV5-1
J: TRBJ2-1
DNA: TGCGCCAGCAGCTACCGACAGGGGGACAATGAGCAGTTCTTC
CDR3: CASSYRQGDNEQFF

size: -
D: -
V: TRBV5-1
J: TRBJ2-6
DNA: TGCGCCAGCAGCTTGGGAGAGGCCAACGTCCTGACTTTC
CDR3: CASSLGEANVLTF

size: -
D: -
V: TRBV7-2
J: TRBJ1-2
DNA: TGTGCCAGCAGCTTAGGGGCCTCGCGGGGCGGCTATGGCTACACCTTC
CDR3: CASSLGASRGGYGYTF

size: -
D: -
V: TRBV2
J: TRBJ2-5
DNA: TGTGCCAGCAAACGGGAGTCCGGGGGTCCCGAGACCCAGTACTTC
CDR3: CASKRESGGPETQYF

size: -
D: -
V: TRBV5-4
J: TRBJ2-5
DNA: TGTGCCAGCAGTGATCGGCGGAACCAAGAGACCCAGTACTTC
CDR3: CASSDRRNQETQYF

size: -
D: -
V: TRBV6-6
J: TRBJ2-2
DNA: TGTGCCAGCAGTTACCTGGGTGGGAGCACCGGGGAGCTGTTTTTT
CDR3: CASSYLGGSTGELFF

size: -
D: -
V: TRBV11-3
J: TRBJ2-1
DNA: TGTGCCAGCAGCTTAATCGGGCAGGGGGGTTACAATGAGCAGTTCTTC
CDR3: CASSLIGQGGYNEQFF

size: -
D: -
V: TRBV5-1
J: TRBJ1-4
DNA: TGCGCCAGCAGCTTGGCCGTGGGGGCTGGCGAAAAACTGTTTTTT
CDR3: CASSLAVGAGEKLFF

size: few
D: -
V: TRBV6-5
J: TRBJ2-7
DNA: TGTGCCAGCAGGGAGGGATGGACCTACGAGCAGTACTTC
CDR3: CASREGWTYEQYF

size: -
D: TRBD1
V: TRBV27
J: TRBJ1-5
DNA: TGTGCCAGCAGTCCTGCGACAGGGACCAATCAGCCCCAGCATTTT
CDR3: CASSPATGTNQPQHF

size: -
D: TRBD1
V: TRBV5-6
J: TRBJ1-5
DNA: TGTGCCAGCAGCTTGTATCTGAGACAGGGGTATCAGCCCCAGCATTTT
CDR3: CASSLYLRQGYQPQHF

size: -
D: -
V: TRBV7-2
J: TRBJ1-4
DNA: TGTGCCAGCAGCTTAAGAGGGCCTAATGAAAAACTGTTTTTT
CDR3: CASSLRGPNEKLFF

size: -
D: TRBD2
V: TRBV5-6
J: TRBJ2-5
DNA: TGTGCCAGCAGCTTGGCCGGGGGGGAGACCCAGTACTTC
CDR3: CASSLAGGETQYF

size: -
D: -
V: TRBV6-6
J: TRBJ1-2
DNA: TGTGCCAGCACCACGGGAAGGAACTATGGCTACACCTTC
CDR3: CASTTGRNYGYTF

size: -
D: -
V: TRBV5-1
J: TRBJ2-2
DNA: TGCGCCAGCAGCTTGGGCGCAGGGGAGGGCACCGGGGAGCTGTTTTTT
CDR3: CASSLGAGEGTGELFF

size: -
D: TRBD1
V: TRBV19
J: TRBJ1-1
DNA: TGTGCCAGTAGTATGAGGTCAGGGGGTATTGAAGCTTTCTTT
CDR3: CASSMRSGGIEAFF

size: -
D: -
V: TRBV4-1
J: TRBJ1-2
DNA: TGCGCCAGCAGCCAAGTAACTTCTAACTATGGCTACACCTTC
CDR3: CASSQVTSNYGYTF

size: -
D: TRBD2
V: TRBV6-5
J: TRBJ2-1
DNA: TGTGCCAGCAGGACACTAGCGGGGTGGGATGAGCAGTTCTTC
CDR3: CASRTLAGWDEQFF

size: -
D: TRBD2
V: TRBV9
J: TRBJ2-2
DNA: TGTGCCAGCAGCGGGGCGCTAGCGGGAGGGCCGGGCACCGGGGAGCTGTTTTTT
CDR3: CASSGALAGGPGTGELFF

size: -
D: -
V: TRBV28
J: TRBJ2-2
DNA: TGTGCCAGCAGTTCTCAGGGGCCCGGGGAGCTGTTTTTT
CDR3: CASSSQGPGELFF

size: many
D: -
V: TRBV27
J: TRBJ1-3
DNA: TGTGCCAGCAGTCGCTCTGGAAACACCATATATTTT
CDR3: CASSRSGNTIYF

size: -
D: -
V: TRBV27
J: TRBJ2-7
DNA: TGTGCCAGCAGTCCCCGGGGTAGCGGTTCCTACGAGCAGTACTTC
CDR3: CASSPRGSGSYEQYF

size: -
D: TRBD2
V: TRBV18
J: TRBJ2-1
DNA: TGTGCCAGCTCAATACTAGCGGGAGGGCCCCATTACAATGAGCAGTTCTTC
CDR3: CASSILAGGPHYNEQFF

size: -
D: -
V: TRBV27
J: TRBJ2-7
DNA: TGTGCCAGCAGCCGAGGCGGGTACGAGCAGTACTTC
CDR3: CASSRGGYEQYF

size: -
D: -
V: TRBV6-5
J: TRBJ1-1
DNA: TGTGCCAGCAGTTCTCGGGGAGGAATGAACACTGAAGCTTTCTTT
CDR3: CASSSRGGMNTEAFF

size: once
D: -
V: TRBV9
J: TRBJ1-5
DNA: TGTGCCAGCAGCCCGGAGGGGCAAAACAGACAGCCCCAGCATTTT
CDR3: CASSPEGQNRQPQHF

size: few
D: TRBD2
V: TRBV7-2
J: TRBJ2-1
DNA: TGTGCCAGCAGCTCGACTAGCGGGGACAACAATGAGCAGTTCTTC
CDR3: CASSSTSGDNNEQFF

size: -
D: -
V: TRBV9
J: TRBJ2-7
DNA: TGTGCCAGCAGCGTCCGTGGGGGGAATTACGAGCAGTACTTC
CDR3: CASSVRGGNYEQYF

size: -
D: -
V: TRBV28
J: TRBJ1-6
DNA: TGTGCCAGCAGACCCGGACACGGAGACTCCTATAATTCACCCCTCCACTTT
CDR3: CASRPGHGDSYNSPLHF

size: -
D: -
V: TRBV11-2
J: TRBJ2-1
DNA: TGTGCCAGCAGCTTAGTAGGATCAGGGATTAGGGATGAGCAGTTCTTC
CDR3: CASSLVGSGIRDEQFF

size: -
D: -
V: TRBV6-5
J: TRBJ1-4
DNA: TGTGCCAGCAGAACAGGGACGGGTAATGAAAAACTGTTTTTT
CDR3: CASRTGTGNEKLFF

size: -
D: -
V: TRBV5-1
J: TRBJ1-5
DNA: TGCGCCAGCAGCTTGGGAGGGCCCGGTCAGCCCCAGCATTTT
CDR3: CASSLGGPGQPQHF

size: -
D: -
V: TRBV15
J: TRBJ2-7
DNA: TGTGCCACCAGCAGAGATCCAGCCTACGAGCAGTACTTC
CDR3: CATSRDPAYEQYF

size: -
D: -
V: TRBV10-3
J: TRBJ1-1
DNA: TGTGCCATCGCGATCCGGGTGGACACTGAAGCTTTCTTT
CDR3: CAIAIRVDTEAFF

size: -
D: -
V: TRBV29-1
J: TRBJ2-1
DNA: TGCAGCTATTCCGGGGTTCATGAGCAGTTCTTC
CDR3: CSYSGVHEQFF